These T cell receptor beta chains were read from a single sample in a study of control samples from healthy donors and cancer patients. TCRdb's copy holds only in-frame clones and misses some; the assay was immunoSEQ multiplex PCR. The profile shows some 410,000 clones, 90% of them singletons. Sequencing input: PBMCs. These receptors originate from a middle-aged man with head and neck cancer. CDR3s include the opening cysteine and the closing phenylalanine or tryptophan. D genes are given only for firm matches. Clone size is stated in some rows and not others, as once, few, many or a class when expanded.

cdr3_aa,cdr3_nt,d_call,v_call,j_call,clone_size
CASSLKYRVGVAGNTIYF,TGTGCCAGCAGCTTAAAGTATAGGGTCGGGGTGGCTGGAAACACCATATATTTT,.,TRBV7-2,TRBJ1-3,.
CSVELTGGRPDTQYF,TGCAGCGTTGAACTGACGGGGGGGCGGCCAGATACGCAGTATTTT,TRBD2,TRBV29-1,TRBJ2-3,.
CASSQDGFNYGYTF,TGCGCCAGCAGCCAAGATGGCTTTAACTATGGCTACACCTTC,.,TRBV4-1,TRBJ1-2,.
CASSEAGSSYEQYF,TGTGCCAGCAGTGAAGCGGGCAGCTCCTACGAGCAGTACTTC,.,TRBV6-1,TRBJ2-7,once
CASSPPARGYTQYF,TGTGCCAGCTCACCACCGGCTCGGGGCTATACGCAGTATTTT,.,TRBV18,TRBJ2-3,once
CASSLLDGGRGTGELFF,TGTGCCAGCAGTTTACTGGACGGGGGCAGGGGTACCGGGGAGCTGTTTTTT,.,TRBV28,TRBJ2-2,once
CATSGPPAGDTEAFF,TGTGCCACCTCGGGACCCCCGGCGGGGGACACTGAAGCTTTCTTT,.,TRBV13,TRBJ1-1,.
CASSLWPPVYGYTF,TGTGCCAGCAGTTTATGGCCCCCAGTATATGGCTACACCTTC,.,TRBV27,TRBJ1-2,.
CASSRDTEAFF,TGTGCCAGTAGTAGGGACACTGAAGCTTTCTTT,.,TRBV19,TRBJ1-1,.
CASSLEGTGGHEQYF,TGCGCCAGCAGCTTGGAGGGGACAGGGGGCCACGAGCAGTACTTC,TRBD1,TRBV5-1,TRBJ2-7,.
CASSPREGEQFF,TGTGCCAGCAGTCCACGCGAGGGTGAGCAGTTCTTC,.,TRBV2,TRBJ2-1,.
CASSQDRSHVGRREQYF,TGCGCCAGCAGCCAAGATCGAAGCCATGTGGGGCGTCGGGAGCAGTACTTC,.,TRBV4-3,TRBJ2-7,once
CASRSVTGVNEQFF,TGTGCCAGCAGGTCGGTTACAGGGGTGAATGAGCAGTTCTTC,TRBD1,TRBV7-2,TRBJ2-1,.
CASSYSRGAETEAFF,TGTGCCAGCAGTTACTCCCGGGGCGCCGAAACTGAAGCTTTCTTT,.,TRBV6-5,TRBJ1-1,.
CASSLTADGYTF,TGCGCCAGCAGCTTGACCGCAGATGGCTACACCTTC,.,TRBV5-1,TRBJ1-2,once
CASSPLAGVNYEQYF,TGTGCCAGCTCACCACTAGCGGGAGTAAATTACGAGCAGTACTTC,TRBD2,TRBV18,TRBJ2-7,.
CASSRHHRGRQETQYF,TGTGCCAGCAGTCGACACCACAGGGGGCGACAAGAGACCCAGTACTTC,TRBD1,TRBV6-6,TRBJ2-5,.
CASSLILNTEAFF,TGTGCCAGCAGCTTGATTCTGAACACTGAAGCTTTCTTT,.,TRBV5-5,TRBJ1-1,.
CASSGTSGNTGELFF,TGTGCCAGCAGCGGGACTAGCGGGAACACCGGGGAGCTGTTTTTT,TRBD2,TRBV9,TRBJ2-2,.
CASSLVVRGRSEAFF,TGTGCCAGCAGCTTAGTCGTCAGGGGAAGGTCTGAAGCTTTCTTT,.,TRBV7-2,TRBJ1-1,.
CATQRGGKDETQYF,TGTGCCACCCAGCGGGGGGGAAAAGATGAGACCCAGTACTTC,TRBD2,TRBV28,TRBJ2-5,few
CSASLQAEQYF,TGCAGTGCTTCACTCCAGGCCGAGCAGTACTTC,.,TRBV20-1,TRBJ2-7,.
CASSLGDSYEQYF,TGTGCCAGCAGCTTAGGGGATTCCTACGAGCAGTACTTC,.,TRBV7-3,TRBJ2-7,.
CASSWTGVNSPLHF,TGCGCCAGCAGCTGGACAGGGGTTAATTCACCCCTCCACTTT,TRBD1,TRBV5-1,TRBJ1-6,few
CASSQGLAGSYEQYF,TGCGCCAGCAGCCAGGGACTAGCGGGCTCCTACGAGCAGTACTTC,TRBD2,TRBV5-1,TRBJ2-7,.
CASSQEPDPRGINEQFF,TGCGCCAGCAGCCAAGAACCGGACCCCAGAGGGATCAATGAGCAGTTCTTC,.,TRBV4-1,TRBJ2-1,few
CASSPGTSRSPYNEQFF,TGTGCCAGTAGCCCCGGGACTTCTCGTTCACCCTACAATGAGCAGTTCTTC,.,TRBV19,TRBJ2-1,.
CASTGGWRTEAFF,TGTGCCAGTACGGGGGGTTGGAGGACTGAAGCTTTCTTT,.,TRBV19,TRBJ1-1,.
CASNGGQPHNEQFF,TGTGCCAGCAATGGGGGACAGCCGCACAATGAGCAGTTCTTC,TRBD1,TRBV5-4,TRBJ2-1,.
CAISESNTGNYGYTF,TGTGCCATCAGTGAGTCGAATACAGGGAACTATGGCTACACCTTC,.,TRBV10-3,TRBJ1-2,.